These 22 T cell receptor beta chains were all obtained from the same sample, sequenced in a study of tumor-infiltrating lymphocytes in primary liver carcinoma. From around 500 ng total RNA, TCR beta cDNA was generated with a primer in the constant region. Investigators got TCR beta libraries out of three nested multiplex PCR rounds, done with slightly modified ARM-PCR. The first two PCR rounds used TRBV1-TRBV30 primers with a Cbeta primer, roughly 10 cycles each. TCRdb re-called the multiplex PCR reads with MiXCR, one entry per CDR3 protein. The repertoire includes tens of thousands of distinct CDR3 sequences, roughly 78% of them detected once, and 40% to 50% sits in the top ten. The study co-extracted DNA and RNA from roughly 20-30 mg of unsorted bulk tissue. The sample taken for sequencing was liver tumor tissue from sampling region 3. The sample's subset: tumor region T3, left-lateral pole. The receptors come from a man in his forties with primary liver carcinoma and hepatitis B virus infection.

Comment on this clonotype: At one of its ends the junction is not consistent with the germline gene, which may arise from a read error. The chain links TRBV29-1 to TRBJ1-1, with D possibly matching TRBD1 (6 bases). Per the germline V gene, CDR1 is SQVTM and CDR2 is ANQGSEA. The CDR3 totals 12 residues. The CDR3 reads CSFVGARGETFF. The CDR3 coding sequence is TGCAGCTTTGTGGGCGCCAGGGGTGAAACTTTCTTT.

About this clonotype: The germline gene is not matched at one end of the junction; a read error may be the cause. This rearrangement joins TRBV28 to TRBJ1-5; D ambiguous. The CDR3 length is 16 residues. The germline CDR1 and CDR2 sequences are MDHEN and SYDVKM. The DNA of the CDR3 is TGTGCCAGCAGTTTAATCCAGGCCCCCGACAATCAGCCCCGGCATTTT. This encodes CASSLIQAPDNQPRHF. Variable domain in full (rest from reference TRBV28 and TRBJ1-5): DVKVTQSSRYLVKRTGEKVFLECVQDMDHENMFWYRQDPGLGLRLIYFSYDVKMKEKGDIPEGYSVSREKKERFSLILESASTNQTSMYLCASSLIQAPDNQPRHFGDGTRLSIL.

V gene TRBV28 combines with J gene TRBJ2-5; 8 bases map to TRBD2. From germline, CDR1 is MDHEN and CDR2 SYDVKM. The length of the CDR3 is 17 residues. The CDR3 DNA reads as TGTGCTAACAGTTTACTTGTCGGTAGCGGGATGATTGAGACCCAGTACTTC. Translated, it gives CANSLLVGSGMIETQYF.

On this clonotype itself: The junction departs from germline at one end; a sequencing error may be responsible. The gene calls are TRBV4-3 and TRBJ2-2, with 8 bases that match TRBD1. Germline CDR1 and CDR2: LGHNA and YSLEER. There are 15 residues in the CDR3. DNA for the CDR3: TGCGCCACCAGCCACGACAGGGGCAACACCGGGGAGCTGTTCTTT. Its protein is CATSHDRGNTGELFF.

Remarks on this clonotype: One junction end does not reproduce the germline sequence, and a read error may be involved. The CDR3: CVSSLAGPGELFF. CDR3 in DNA: TGTGTCAGCAGCTTAGCTGGTCCCGGGGAGCTGTTTTTT. The V and J genes are TRBV11-2 and TRBJ2-2; D remains ambiguous. The CDR3 is 13 residues long. The germline V gene encodes CDR1 SGHAT and CDR2 FQNNGV.

The rearrangement links TRBV6-5 to TRBJ1-2; D not certain. Trimming pared 5 bases from V and 11 bases from J, leaving 21 bases between. Germline V gives CDR1 MNHEY, CDR2 SVGAGI. This CDR3 comprises 14 residues. CDR3 region: CASSQKGGSGGYTF. CDR3 DNA sequence: TGTGCCAGCAGTCAGAAAGGCGGGTCGGGAGGTTACACCTTC.

Points on this clonotype: The junction does not match germline at one end; this may be a read error. The chain is built from TRBV4-2 and TRBJ2-3; a weak D match, TRBD1 (6 bases). The CDR3 covers 15 residues. Germline V lookup: CDR1 LGHNA, CDR2 YNFKEQ. The CDR3 coding sequence is TGTGCCAGCGGCCAGGGGAAGGGAGTGACAGATACGCAGTATTTT. Translating gives CASGQGKGVTDTQYF.

In regard to this clonotype: Compared with germline, one end of the junction differs, possibly owing to a read error. The V and J genes are TRBV4-1 and TRBJ2-1; D possibly matches TRBD1 or TRBD2 (5 bases each). The CDR3 loop spans 17 amino acids. The V gene's germline CDR1 is MGHRA and CDR2 YSYEKL. The chain's CDR3 is CASSEYPGPRGYNGQFF. DNA for the CDR3: TGCGCCAGCAGCGAGTATCCGGGACCCCGAGGATACAATGGGCAGTTCTTC.

This clonotype was detected once. An end of the junction differs from the germline gene, which may be a read error. V gene TRBV12-3 or TRBV12-4 combines with J gene TRBJ1-5; D ambiguous. The length of the CDR3 is 15 residues. The CDR3 reads CVSSYGQGCNQPQHF. CDR3 nucleotide sequence: TGTGTCAGCAGTTATGGGCAAGGATGCAATCAGCCCCAGCATTTT.

On this clonotype itself: One junction end disagrees with the germline gene, perhaps due to a read error. The CDR3, as DNA: TGCGACAGCAGACATGAACTAGCGGGAGGATACGAGCAGTACTTC. Encoded protein: CDSRHELAGGYEQYF. This chain joins TRBV4-1 and TRBJ2-7; 12 bases align to TRBD2. The CDR3 runs to 15 residues. From germline, CDR1 is MGHRA and CDR2 YSYEKL.

As to this clonotype: As the CDR3 is not closed by the conserved phenylalanine or tryptophan, this likely results from a read error. The gene calls are TRBV6-2 or TRBV6-3 and TRBJ1-1; the D is unclear. The CDR3 runs to 14 residues. Between the trimmed V and J ends, which lost 2 bases and 8 bases, there was a span of 15 bases. Germline CDR1 MNHEY, CDR2 SVGEGT. CDR3 sequence (DNA): TGTGCCAGCAGTTACCCAGAGCTGAACGCCGAAGCTTTCATT. Translating gives CASSYPELNAEAFI.

Note on this clonotype: Compared with germline, one end of the junction differs, possibly owing to a read error. The chain couples TRBV11-3 to TRBJ2-2; maybe TRBD1 (6 bases). Germline V gives CDR1 SGHNT, CDR2 YENEEA. This CDR3 region has 16 residues. Written as DNA, the CDR3 is TGTGCCAGCAGCTTAGTAAGGACAGAGAACACCCGGGAGCTGTTTTTT. It encodes CASSLVRTENTRELFF.

About this clonotype: The missing conserved phenylalanine or tryptophan at the end of this CDR3 makes a read error likely. V and J are TRBV11-2 and TRBJ2-1; 10 bases are shared with TRBD2. The CDR3 contains 15 residues. Germline V lookup: CDR1 SGHAT, CDR2 FQNNGV. J gave up 10 bases and V 8 bases, and 14 bases lay outside the gene matches. The CDR3 is CASGPQREGLGEQFL. The CDR3 DNA sequence: TGTGCCAGCGGTCCCCAGCGGGAGGGATTGGGAGAGCAGTTCCTC.

The CDR3 nucleotides read TGCGCCAGCAGCCTGGTGACCAGCGGGAGTGTATACACAGATACGCAGTATTTT. This encodes CASSLVTSGSVYTDTQYF. The rearrangement joins TRBV4-1 to TRBJ2-3, with 8 positions matching TRBD2. The CDR3 is made up of 18 amino acids. Germline V gene data show CDR1 as MGHRA and CDR2 as YSYEKL. The J segment lost 2 bases and the V segment lost 4 bases, leaving 14 bases of the junction unmatched.

Comment on this clonotype: Compared with germline, one end of the junction differs, possibly owing to a read error. The rearrangement links TRBV2 to TRBJ2-7; no clear D gene. The CDR3 has 15 residues. Germline V gene sequence: CDR1 SNHLY, CDR2 FYNNEI. The CDR3 DNA sequence: TGTGCTAGCAGTGAGAATAGGGCGGTCTCCTACGTGCAGTACTTC. Translated: CASSENRAVSYVQYF.

In its sample, this clonotype was seen many times. The chain links TRBV5-5 to TRBJ2-7; no clear D. Trimming left V 3 bases short and J 2 bases short, with 3 bases between. The V gene's germline CDR1 is SGHKS and CDR2 YYEKEE (reference sequence). This CDR3 is 11 amino acids long. CDR3 nucleotides: TGTGCCAGCAGCTCAACCTACGAGCAGTACTTC. Translation gives CASSSTYEQYF.

The sample holds one count of this clonotype. One end of the junction is discordant with germline, which a read error may explain. The chain carries TRBV11-2 and TRBJ2-5; possibly TRBD2 for D (6 bases). The CDR3 loop spans 15 amino acids. CDR1 and CDR2 (germline): SGHAT, FQNNGV. CDR3 DNA sequence: TGTGCCAGCAGCCAAACTCCTGGGGGGAAAGAGATCCAGTACTTC. It translates to CASSQTPGGKEIQYF.

About this clonotype: This is likely a read error, given that the CDR3 carries no conserved phenylalanine or tryptophan at its end. Because the CDR3's place on the DNA is in doubt, the DNA is left out and the CDR3 is given as listed by TCRdb. V and J are TRBV6-1 and TRBJ1-1; the table's TRBD1 call for D was not verified on the DNA. Germline-derived CDR1 and CDR2 are MNHNS and SASEGT. The CDR3 adds up to 12 amino acids, both ends counted. This chain's CDR3 is CGSIIGATEVFL.

For this clonotype: At one boundary the junction diverges from the germline segment, which might be a read error. The chain is built from TRBV12-3 or TRBV12-4 and TRBJ2-2; 10 positions agree with TRBD2. The CDR3 totals 13 residues. CDR3 DNA: TGTGGGTTCGGGACTAGCGCCACTGGGGAGCCGTTTTTT. It specifies CGFGTSATGEPFF.

As for this clonotype: The CDR3 ends on some other residue instead of the conserved phenylalanine or tryptophan, so this is likely a read error. The J gene is TRBJ2-1, the V gene TRBV29-1; TRBD2 is a possible D gene (6 bases). Germline loops: CDR1 SQVTM, CDR2 ANQGSEA. V gave up 8 bases and J gave up 12 bases, with 23 bases separating them. The CDR3 is 13 amino acids. In nucleotides, the CDR3 is TGCAGCTTTGCCGTGGCAGGCCCGGGGGTGCAGTTCCTC. It specifies CSFAVAGPGVQFL.

The V call is TRBV11-2, the J call TRBJ2-2; 8 bases are a match to TRBD1. Germline CDR1 and CDR2: SGHAT and FQNNGV. CDR3 length: 14 residues. V was pared by 6 bases and J by 6 bases, with 6 bases of the junction left unmatched. In nucleotides, the CDR3 is TGTGCCAGCAGTATACAGGGGGAGGCCGGGGAGCTGTTTTTT. It codes for CASSIQGEAGELFF.

The genes are TRBV29-1 and TRBJ1-1; D possibly corresponds to TRBD1 (5 bases). V gave up 4 bases and J gave up 7 bases, with 13 bases separating them. Germline V gene sequence: CDR1 SQVTM, CDR2 ANQGSEA. The CDR3 is made up of 12 amino acids. DNA of the CDR3: TGCAGCGTTGTGGACACTAGGGGTGAAGCTTTCTTT. Its translation is CSVVDTRGEAFF.